Each of the 2 T cell receptor beta chains below was sequenced from the same sample in a study of PD-1 blockade in classical Hodgkin lymphoma. Some clones are missing from TCRdb's copy, which holds only in-frame ones; the method was immunoSEQ multiplex PCR. The sample lists fewer than 100,000 clones; 75% to 90% were seen once. Relapse after autologous stem cell transplantation occurred in every patient, and brentuximab vedotin exposure varied. The sample consisted of peripheral blood mononuclear cells (PBMCs), taken at baseline. The receptors stem from a human donor with classical Hodgkin lymphoma.

This rearrangement joins TRBV9 to TRBJ1-1; D gene uncertain. This CDR3 region has 13 residues. CDR1 SGDLS and CDR2 YYNGEE come from the germline V gene. Trimming took off 3 bases at V and 1 base at J, with 7 bases between the two ends. CDR3 loop: CASSANRNTEAFF. The CDR3 DNA reads as TGTGCCAGCAGCGCAAACAGGAACACTGAAGCTTTCTTT.

J is TRBJ2-7 and V is TRBV6-5; tentative D call: TRBD1 (6 bases). Germline V gives CDR1 MNHEY, CDR2 SVGAGI. V lost 3 bases and J 6 bases, leaving 12 bases between the germline ends. The CDR3 consists of 13 residues. The CDR3 bases are TGTGCCAGCAGTTATCTAGGACAGCTCGAGCAGTACTTC. It yields the protein CASSYLGQLEQYF.